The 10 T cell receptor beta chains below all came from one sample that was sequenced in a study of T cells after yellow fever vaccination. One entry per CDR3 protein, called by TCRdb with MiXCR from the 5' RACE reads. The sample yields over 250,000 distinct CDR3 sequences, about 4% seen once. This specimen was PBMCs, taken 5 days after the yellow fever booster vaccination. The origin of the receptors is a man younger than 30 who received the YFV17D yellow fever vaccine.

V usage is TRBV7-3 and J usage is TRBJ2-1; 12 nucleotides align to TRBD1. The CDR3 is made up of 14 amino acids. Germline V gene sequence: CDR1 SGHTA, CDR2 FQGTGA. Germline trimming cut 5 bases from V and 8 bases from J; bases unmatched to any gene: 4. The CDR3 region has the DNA TGTGCCAGCAGCCCGGGGACAGGGGGCTATGAGCAGTTCTTC. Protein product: CASSPGTGGYEQFF.

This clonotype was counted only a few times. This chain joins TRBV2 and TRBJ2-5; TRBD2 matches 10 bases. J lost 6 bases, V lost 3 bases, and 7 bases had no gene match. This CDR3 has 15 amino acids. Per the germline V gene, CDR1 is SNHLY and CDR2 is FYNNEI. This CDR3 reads CASSDQRGGPKTQYF. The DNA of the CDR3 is TGTGCCAGCAGTGACCAGCGGGGGGGCCCAAAGACCCAGTACTTC.

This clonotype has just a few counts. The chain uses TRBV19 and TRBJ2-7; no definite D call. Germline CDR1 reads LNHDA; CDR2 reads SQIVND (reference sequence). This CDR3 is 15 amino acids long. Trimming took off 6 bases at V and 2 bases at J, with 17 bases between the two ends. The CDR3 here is CASSATLGQPYEQYF. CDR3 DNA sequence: TGTGCCAGTAGCGCGACGCTAGGGCAGCCCTACGAGCAGTACTTC.

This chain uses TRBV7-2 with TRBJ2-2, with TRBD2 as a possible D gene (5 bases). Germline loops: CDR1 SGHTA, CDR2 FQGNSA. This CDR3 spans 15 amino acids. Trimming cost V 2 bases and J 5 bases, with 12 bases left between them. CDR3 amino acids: CASSLLRVGTGELFF. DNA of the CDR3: TGTGCCAGCAGCTTACTGAGGGTGGGAACCGGGGAGCTGTTTTTT. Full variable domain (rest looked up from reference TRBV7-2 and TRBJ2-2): GAGVSQSPSNKVTEKGKDVELRCDPISGHTALYWYRQSLGQGLEFLIYFQGNSAPDKSGLPSDRFSAERTGGSVSTLTIQRTQQEDSAVYLCASSLLRVGTGELFFGEGSRLTVL.

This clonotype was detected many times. CDR3 bases: TGTGCCAGCAGCTTATCCCCCTCAGGGTCTAAGTCCTTCTTT. Its protein product is CASSLSPSGSKSFF. The V and J genes are TRBV7-9 and TRBJ1-1, with D perhaps matching TRBD1 (5 bases). V lost 2 bases, J lost 14 bases, and 21 bases lay in between. The CDR3 contains 14 residues. Germline CDR1 and CDR2: SEHNR and FQNEAQ (reference sequence).

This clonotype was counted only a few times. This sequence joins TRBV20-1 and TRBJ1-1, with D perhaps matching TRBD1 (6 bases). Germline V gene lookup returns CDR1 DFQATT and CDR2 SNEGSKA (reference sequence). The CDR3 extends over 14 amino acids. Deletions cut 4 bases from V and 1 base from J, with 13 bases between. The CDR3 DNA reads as TGCAGTGCTAAAATCGGGGGCCCGAACACTGAAGCTTTCTTT. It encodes CSAKIGGPNTEAFF.

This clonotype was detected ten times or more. CDR3 loop: CASSFATDTQYF. CDR3 nucleotide sequence: TGTGCCAGCAGCTTCGCCACAGATACGCAGTATTTT. This chain uses TRBV7-9 with TRBJ2-3, with D unresolved. The ends were cut back, 3 bases at V and 2 bases at J, with 3 bases in the middle. The CDR3 runs to 12 residues. Germline values: CDR1 SEHNR, CDR2 FQNEAQ (reference sequence).

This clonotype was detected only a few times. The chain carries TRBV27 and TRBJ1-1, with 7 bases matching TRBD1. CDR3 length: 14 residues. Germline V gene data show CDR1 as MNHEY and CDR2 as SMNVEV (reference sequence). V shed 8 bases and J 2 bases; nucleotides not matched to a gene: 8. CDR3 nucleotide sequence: TGTGCCAGCGTACAGGGGCCCCTCAACACTGAAGCTTTCTTT. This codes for CASVQGPLNTEAFF.

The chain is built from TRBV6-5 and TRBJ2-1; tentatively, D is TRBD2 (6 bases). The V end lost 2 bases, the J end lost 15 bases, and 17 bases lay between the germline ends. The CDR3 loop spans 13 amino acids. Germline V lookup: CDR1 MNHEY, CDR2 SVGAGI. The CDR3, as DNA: TGTGCCAGCAGTTACACAGGAGGGGCCTGGGTGTTCTTC. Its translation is CASSYTGGAWVFF.

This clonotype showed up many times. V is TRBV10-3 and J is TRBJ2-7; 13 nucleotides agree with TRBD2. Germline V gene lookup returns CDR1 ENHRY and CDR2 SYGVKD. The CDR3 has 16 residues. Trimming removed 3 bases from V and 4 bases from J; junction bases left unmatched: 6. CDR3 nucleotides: TGTGCCATCAGTGACGGACTAGCGGGGGCCTTATACGAGCAGTACTTC. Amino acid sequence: CAISDGLAGALYEQYF.